This T cell receptor beta chain was identified during a study of blood T cells in healthy people across ages (dated by TCRdb to the mid-2010s). General notes on the study: In model experiments, roughly one uniquely barcoded TCR beta cDNA molecule per two T cells was captured by template switching. The study measured age-related changes in TCR beta repertoire diversity using deep sequencing normalized with unique cDNA molecular identifiers. The donors were split into four age groups: young (average around 15 years), middle-aged (39), aged (more than 60) and long-lived (about 82). To avoid experimental bias, donors of different ages were randomly spread across the sequencing lanes. For two donors (one aged 18 to 29 and one aged 80 or older), the study analyzed two additional independent replicas of 1 million unique cDNA reads from the same blood draw.

CDR1 is given as SGHAT and CDR2 as FQNNGV, both from the germline V gene. The CDR3, from cysteine to phenylalanine, totals 17 residues. Kept here is only the CDR3 DNA, which spans 51 bases and is read in frame from base 1. At the junction V is shortened by 4 bases and J by 6 bases; bases outside the gene matches: 15. General conclusions and limits of the study: As age increased, observed TCR beta diversity per million T cells dropped in a roughly linear way, and a significant reduction was already evident by age about 40. Estimates of total diversity based on one million sequenced T cells were regarded as lower bounds and as underestimates. Because profiling used bulk unsorted PBMCs, naive and antigen-experienced compartments could not be compared conclusively. Observed TCR beta diversity correlated strongly with the percentage of naive T cells measured by flow cytometry. Compared with the aged group, more naive CD4+ T cells, fewer expanded clones and increased TCR diversity were shown by the long-lived group, suggesting age selection. Because the CMV infection status of the donors was unknown, age-related changes in expanded clonotypes may potentially have been confounded.

Donors were under 40 systemically healthy Caucasian individuals from Russia aged 6 to 90 years. Ten milliliters of peripheral blood were drawn from each donor into EDTA-treated Vacutainer tubes. Ficoll-Paque density-gradient centrifugation was used to isolate PBMCs, with at least 7 million per sample. Trizol reagent was used to extract total RNA from the PBMCs, yielding at least 5 micrograms per sample. For every donor, flow cytometry on a PBMC aliquot measured the percentage of naive CD45RAhigh/CD27high T cells. This clonotype has more than one count but fewer than ten. Its cognate antigen has yet to be identified. No base-level quality is on record; no much larger clone is a single base apart. The library was generated by 5' RACE. Sequencing used an Illumina HiSeq 2500. A second PCR of roughly 6 to 11 cycles was run with a J-beta primer mix and a sample-barcoded 5' primer. Each TCR beta cDNA molecule received a unique molecular identifier from a template-switch 5' adaptor carrying 12 random nucleotides. Each sample yielded at least 2.5 million CDR3-containing paired-end reads. All of the RNA was converted into first-strand cDNA using the Mint cDNA synthesis kit, with a TRBC-specific oligonucleotide serving as the primer. Following uracil-DNA glycosylase treatment, all cDNA underwent a first 18-cycle PCR with the universal primers M1SS and BC2_uni_R. For the original study's pipeline: Each sample was normalized by randomly selecting 1 million high-quality reads, each carrying a distinct molecular identifier. Instead of being binned into consensus sequences, reads with shared molecular identifiers were discarded. MiTCR, run with a Q25 quality threshold and the strictest error-elimination algorithm, handled CDR3 identification, clonotype clustering and error correction. Lower-bound total TCR beta diversity was estimated with a nonparametric unseen species model using Euler transformation. TCRdb reanalyzed the raw reads on its own, using fastp at Q25 for trimming and MiXCR for clone calling, and kept in-frame beta chains. One record per CDR3 amino acid sequence lists the most common genes and DNA. TCRdb, not the original authors, processed these V and J calls. This sample comprises 600,000 to 800,000 distinct CDR3 sequences, about 21% of them detected only once. The ten biggest clones cover 3% to 4% of the sample.

This TCR came from an older man in good health. The material sequenced was blood. Rearrangement joined TRBV11-2 to TRBJ1-2; TRBD1 agrees with 9 junctional bases. The DNA sequence reads TGTGCCAGCAGCTCCCTAACCGGGACAGGGAGGAGAAATGGCTACACCTTC. It is translated as CASSSLTGTGRRNGYTF.